Listed here are 8 T cell receptor beta chains from one sample, sequenced in a study of beta chain features in type 1 diabetes. Points from the study as a whole: Type 1 diabetes patients had TCRB CDR3s that were shorter (moderately but significantly so) in all four CD4+ subsets.

No cognate antigen is known for these TCRs. Every bit of the isolated RNA underwent reverse transcription, so sequencing read expressed TCRB transcripts. TCRdb keeps only in-frame clones here, not all; method: immunoSEQ multiplex PCR. This table holds nearly 350,000 clones, around 8.5% found once. The sample was central memory CD4+ T cells from blood. These receptors were taken from a man aged 25-45 years with type 1 diabetes.

This clone was observed a handful of times. The chain uses TRBV11-3 and TRBJ2-3; D not resolved. V lost 3 bases and J 5 bases, leaving 9 bases between the germline ends. The V gene's germline CDR1 is SGHNT and CDR2 YENEEA. The length of the CDR3 is 13 residues. The CDR3 protein is CASSLSSKDTQYF. CDR3 DNA sequence: TGTGCCAGCAGCTTGTCGTCTAAAGATACGCAGTATTTT.

The rearrangement joins TRBV7-9 to TRBJ2-7; 12 bases are a match to TRBD2. CDR1 and CDR2 from the germline V gene are SEHNR and FQNEAQ (reference sequence). The ends lost 5 bases at V and 1 base at J; junction bases unmatched: 3. This CDR3 region has 15 residues. CDR3 region: CASSGGTSGSYEQYF. CDR3 nucleotides: TGTGCCAGCAGCGGGGGGACTAGCGGGTCCTACGAGCAGTACTTC.

This clone was seen repeatedly, ten times or more. The rearrangement joins TRBV5-1 to TRBJ1-3; D call uncertain. CDR3 length: 15 residues. The germline V gene has CDR1 SGHRS and CDR2 YFSETQ. Trimming removed 3 bases at V and 0 bases at J, with 10 bases between. The CDR3 loop is CASSWTGNSGNTIYF. In DNA, the CDR3 is TGCGCCAGCAGCTGGACCGGTAACTCTGGAAACACCATATATTTT.

As for this clone: Other DNA sequences within the sample encode an identical CDR3. The V gene is TRBV5-1, the J gene TRBJ2-1; D gene ambiguous. The V gene's germline CDR1 is SGHRS and CDR2 YFSETQ. Trimming took 0 bases from V and 0 from J, leaving 7 bases between them. The CDR3 loop spans 15 amino acids. CDR3 in DNA: TGCGCCAGCAGCTTGGCAGCTGACTCCTACAATGAGCAGTTCTTC. Translated, it gives CASSLAADSYNEQFF. Variable domain in full (rest from reference TRBV5-1 and TRBJ2-1): KAGVTQTPRYLIKTRGQQVTLSCSPISGHRSVSWYQQTPGQGLQFLFEYFSETQRNKGNFPGRFSGRQFSNSRSEMNVSTLELGDSALYLCASSLAADSYNEQFFGPGTRLTVL.

There are a few counts of this clone. This sequence joins TRBV29-1 and TRBJ1-2; D gene ambiguous. The CDR3 sequence is 12 residues long. Deletions cut 4 bases from V and 0 bases from J, with 6 bases between. The germline gives CDR1 SQVTM, CDR2 ANQGSEA. As DNA, the CDR3 is TGCAGCGTTGGGACGGCTAACTATGGCTACACCTTC. This sequence encodes CSVGTANYGYTF.

The CDR3 coding sequence is TGTGCCAGCAGGTGGACAGGGGGATCCGAGCAGTACTTC. This sequence encodes CASRWTGGSEQYF. This chain uses TRBV7-2 with TRBJ2-7; TRBD1 agrees at 10 bases. The germline V gene has CDR1 SGHTA and CDR2 FQGNSA. The CDR3 has 13 residues. V gave up 6 bases and J gave up 6 bases; unmatched junction bases: 5.

The chain carries TRBV6-1 and TRBJ1-6, with a weak D call TRBD1 (5 bases). The V gene lost 6 bases and the J gene lost 9 bases, with 12 bases spanning the gap. The CDR3 is 13 residues long. Germline CDR1 and CDR2: MNHNS and SASEGT. The DNA for the CDR3 is TGTGCCAGCAGGGGGACTGGGGTTTCACCCCTCCACTTT. Its translation is CASRGTGVSPLHF.

This clone showed up just a few times. This sequence joins TRBV5-1 and TRBJ2-1; 10 bases agree with TRBD2. V was pared by 4 bases and J by 0 bases, with 4 bases of the junction left unmatched. The germline V gene encodes CDR1 SGHRS and CDR2 YFSETQ. The CDR3 totals 16 residues. The DNA for the CDR3 is TGCGCCAGCAGCCCTTCTAGCGGGGGCTCCTACAATGAGCAGTTCTTC. Translated, it gives CASSPSSGGSYNEQFF.